The T cell receptor beta chain described here comes from a study of tumor-infiltrating lymphocytes in primary liver carcinoma. Study-wide background: The tumors, T1-T3 N0M0 lesions, were about 4.2 to 11 cm across. Broader study findings: Tumors carried a top-250-clone fraction significantly exceeding that of blood (p = 0.039).

They got blood RNA out of unsorted whole blood and also pulled out germline DNA. Germline CDR1 reads MNHNS; CDR2 reads SASEGT. There are 13 residues in the CDR3. The germline V and J ends were trimmed by 2 bases and 1 base, with 3 bases remaining between them. This clonotype was observed a handful of times. Antigen specificity is unknown. A constant-region primer served to make TCR beta cDNA from about 530 ng total RNA. Slightly modified ARM-PCR, run as three nested multiplex PCR rounds, produced the TCR beta libraries. For roughly 10 cycles apiece, the opening two PCR rounds ran with TRBV1-TRBV30 forward primers and a C-beta reverse primer. TCRdb itself ran the multiplex PCR reads through MiXCR, one entry per CDR3 protein. The sample yields about 180,000 distinct CDR3 sequences, 50% to 75% seen once.

The sample taken for sequencing was peripheral blood. The chain carries TRBV6-1 and TRBJ1-5; D gene uncertain. This clonotype was sampled from a man aged 35 to 55 with primary liver carcinoma and hepatitis B virus infection. CDR3 nucleotide sequence: TGTGCCAGCAGTGAAACAAGCAATCAGCCCCAGCATTTT. This translates into CASSETSNQPQHF.